This T cell receptor (beta chain) was identified during a study of T cell responses to AZD1222 COVID-19 vaccine. Study-wide results and limits: Clonal diversity was possibly underestimated, and white British individuals and females predominated among donors. Spike was spanned by vaccine-associated CD4 TCRs, which were dominant at 160-218 and 743-854. The study identified only a handful of AZD1222 recipients as seropositive at baseline.

This clone was detected only once. Its specificity is not known. The protocol was immunoSEQ multiplex PCR, while the TCRdb copy is restricted to in-frame clones and leaves out a portion. The sample contains 100,000 to 150,000 clones, approximately 88% of which appear only once. The CDR3 covers 15 residues. The J segment lost 0 bases and the V segment lost 5 bases, leaving 7 bases of the junction unmatched. Germline V gene lookup returns CDR1 MNHEY and CDR2 SVGAGI. The TCR comes from an adult in good health. The sample consisted of peripheral blood, taken on day 0 of AZD1222 vaccination. The rearrangement uses TRBV6-5 and TRBJ2-7, with TRBD2 matching 7 bases. The CDR3 spells CASSTGTKSSYEQYF. The DNA for the CDR3 is TGTGCCAGCAGTACCGGGACTAAGAGCTCCTACGAGCAGTACTTC.